The following is a TCR beta chain sequence with its context. This specimen belongs to a study of blood T cell repertoires in COVID-19. Overall study: PBMCs, B-cell-depleted T cells, or T cells were the source of the cDNA or gDNA that made up the material.

The method was immunoSEQ multiplex PCR; TCRdb's version includes in-frame clones alone and lacks a portion of them. The data hold over 200,000 clones, with roughly 80% observed a single time. This CDR3 is built from 14 residues. Germline V gives CDR1 SNHLY, CDR2 FYNNEI. Trimming took 7 bases from V and 8 from J, leaving 15 bases between them. The chain carries TRBV2 and TRBJ1-6; tentatively, D is TRBD1 (5 bases). The clonotype originates from a man aged 55 to 69 who had recovered from COVID-19. Sequencing input: PBMCs or T cells enriched from blood (not recorded which). CDR3 protein: CASNVGGGYSPLHF. The CDR3 DNA reads as TGTGCCAGCAATGTTGGGGGAGGGTATTCACCCCTCCACTTT.